Below, 2 T cell receptor beta chains from the same sample are listed, as sequenced in a study of blood T cell repertoires in COVID-19. Measured with immunoSEQ multiplex PCR; TCRdb has only the in-frame clones, and not every one. The sample records some 83,000 clones, approximately 86% being singletons. Sequenced: peripheral blood. Receptors originate from a man at least 80 years old with active or convalescent COVID-19.

The chain combines TRBV6-5 with TRBJ1-2; D remains ambiguous. Germline CDR1 and CDR2: MNHEY and SVGAGI. The CDR3 covers 14 residues. Trimming shortened V by 2 bases and J by 8 bases, and 15 bases separated the two germline ends. In DNA form, the CDR3 reads TGTGCCAGCAGTTACGCCCGTTGGTCGGAGGGCTACACCTTC. Translation gives CASSYARWSEGYTF.

V usage is TRBV18 and J usage is TRBJ1-2, with 9 bases matching TRBD1. Looked up from germline, CDR1 is KGHSH and CDR2 is LQKENI. V was pared by 3 bases and J by 3 bases, with 11 bases of the junction left unmatched. This CDR3 spans 17 amino acids. The CDR3 protein is CASSPRGQGSSDYGYTF. CDR3 in DNA: TGTGCCAGCTCACCGCGGGGACAGGGATCATCGGACTATGGCTACACCTTC.